Shown below are 25 T cell receptor beta chains from a single sample sequenced in a study of OX40 agonist ivuxolimab in advanced cancers. This table comes from immunoSEQ multiplex PCR, and its TCRdb copy is limited to in-frame clones, with some not included. Here the sample spans just under 35,000 clones, around 92% being singletons. Sequenced here: CD4+ or CD8+ T cells sorted from blood, sampled in a trial of the OX40 agonist ivuxolimab. The receptor set was obtained from an adult with an advanced solid tumor such as melanoma, head and neck, liver or kidney cancer.

In this sample, this clone turned up a few times. The genes are TRBV6-1 and TRBJ2-7; D is tentatively TRBD1 or TRBD2 (6 bases each). The CDR3 has 15 amino acids. Germline V gives CDR1 MNHNS, CDR2 SASEGT. The V and J ends lost 6 bases and 5 bases respectively, with 20 bases between them. The CDR3 protein is CASRAAGHSRDEQYF. The CDR3 DNA reads TGTGCCAGCAGGGCTGCGGGACACTCCCGGGACGAGCAGTACTTC.

The chain carries TRBV28 and TRBJ2-1, with 10 bases fitting TRBD1. CDR3 length equals 15 residues. V lost 6 bases, J lost 6 bases, and 8 bases stayed unmatched. CDR1 is MDHEN, CDR2 SYDVKM, per germline. CDR3 sequence reads: CASRAGDRGFNEQFF. As DNA, the CDR3 is TGTGCCAGCAGGGCCGGGGACAGGGGTTTCAATGAGCAGTTCTTC.

The chain recombines TRBV5-4 with TRBJ2-2; tentative D call: TRBD2 (7 bases). The CDR3 sequence is 19 residues long. Germline V gene sequence: CDR1 SGHNT, CDR2 YYREEE (reference sequence). Trimming removed 2 bases at V and 5 bases at J, with 25 bases between. In nucleotides, the CDR3 is TGTGCCAGCAGCTTTAAGGGATTGGTCGGGGGGCTTGTAACCGGGGAGCTGTTTTTT. Translated, it gives CASSFKGLVGGLVTGELFF.

V is TRBV5-6 and J is TRBJ2-2; unclear D gene. The CDR3 has 14 residues. Germline V gene sequence: CDR1 SGHDT, CDR2 YYEEEE. V lost 1 base and J lost 4, with 8 bases in between. The CDR3 loop reads CASSLKDATGELFF. The DNA for the CDR3 is TGTGCCAGCAGCTTGAAGGACGCCACCGGGGAGCTGTTTTTT.

The chain couples TRBV28 to TRBJ2-7; no reliable D call. Germline V lookup: CDR1 MDHEN, CDR2 SYDVKM. The CDR3 spans 16 residues. V was trimmed by 5 bases and J by 0 bases, leaving 17 bases between them. CDR3 nucleotides: TGTGCCAGCAGTCGATCCTGGAACCCTAGCTCCTACGAGCAGTACTTC. Translated, it gives CASSRSWNPSSYEQYF.

The rearrangement uses TRBV4-3 and TRBJ2-7; 9 positions agree with TRBD2. Germline V lookup: CDR1 LGHNA, CDR2 YSLEER. The V and J ends lost 1 base and 7 bases, in that order; junction bases with no gene match: 11. This CDR3 is built from 16 residues. In nucleotides, the CDR3 is TGCGCCAGCAGCCAAGGATTTAGCGGGAGATCTAGGGAGCAGTACTTC. Its protein product is CASSQGFSGRSREQYF.

The chain's CDR3 is CASSLVRAYYIGSGRMGAGEQYF. Written as DNA, the CDR3 is TGTGCCAGCAGTTTAGTTAGGGCGTATTATATTGGTAGCGGGAGAATGGGGGCGGGCGAGCAGTACTTC. The chain links TRBV28 to TRBJ2-7; 9 bases match TRBD2. J lost 6 bases, V lost 2 bases, and 32 bases had no gene match. Germline V gene data show CDR1 as MDHEN and CDR2 as SYDVKM. The CDR3 extends over 23 amino acids.

This rearrangement joins TRBV19 to TRBJ1-5; maybe TRBD1 (6 bases). The CDR3 is 14 residues long. V was pared by 6 bases and J by 2 bases, with 11 bases between. CDR1 LNHDA and CDR2 SQIVND come from the germline V gene (reference sequence). CDR3 sequence: CASRFRTGNQPQHF. DNA for the CDR3: TGTGCCAGTAGATTCAGGACAGGCAATCAGCCCCAGCATTTT. Full variable domain (remainder filled in from reference TRBV19 and TRBJ1-5): DGGITQSPKYLFRKEGQNVTLSCEQNLNHDAMYWYRQDPGQGLRLIYYSQIVNDFQKGDIAEGYSVSREKKESFPLTVTSAQKNPTAFYLCASRFRTGNQPQHFGDGTRLSIL.

This clone was seen once. The V and J genes are TRBV13 and TRBJ2-6; the D gene is possibly TRBD1 (5 bases). Germline V CDR1 and CDR2: PRHDT, FYEKMQ (reference sequence). The ends were cut back, 0 bases at V and 0 bases at J, with 15 bases in the middle. The CDR3 length is 19 residues. CDR3 protein: CASSLGLGDGPSGANVLTF. The CDR3 nucleotides read TGTGCCAGCAGCTTAGGCTTAGGGGATGGGCCCTCTGGGGCCAACGTCCTGACTTTC.

The chain joins TRBV25-1 to TRBJ1-3; perhaps TRBD1 as D (5 bases). V was cut by 1 base and J by 2 bases, with 15 bases left in between. Germline CDR1 reads MGHDK; CDR2 reads SYGVNS. The CDR3 runs 17 residues. The CDR3 nucleotides are TGTGCCAGCAGTGAATTCGGGGGGACGTTGGCTGGAAACACCATATATTTT. As protein: CASSEFGGTLAGNTIYF.

This clone is a singleton in its sample. The chain recombines TRBV5-8 with TRBJ2-3; the match to TRBD1 covers 7 bases. CDR1 and CDR2 from the germline V gene are SGHTS and YDEGEE. V shed 2 bases, J shed 0 bases, and the junction held 6 bases outside the gene matches. This CDR3 region has 16 residues. The CDR3 DNA is TGTGCCAGCAGCTTCGACAGGGATAGTAGCACAGATACGCAGTATTTT. Protein product: CASSFDRDSSTDTQYF. The whole variable domain, remainder taken from reference TRBV5-8 and TRBJ2-3, is EAGVTQSPTHLIKTRGQQATLRCSPISGHTSVYWYQQALGLGLQFLLWYDEGEERNRGNFPPRFSGRQFPNYSSELNVNALELEDSALYLCASSFDRDSSTDTQYFGPGTRLTVL.

The V and J genes are TRBV5-4 and TRBJ2-5; D is possibly TRBD2 (6 bases). The CDR3 extends over 20 amino acids. Germline-derived CDR1 and CDR2 are SGHNT and YYREEE (reference sequence). The V and J ends lost 0 bases and 1 base respectively, with 25 bases between them. The CDR3 region has the DNA TGTGCCAGCAGCTTGGGGGTGGTTATTGGCGGGGAAGAGATCCAAGAGACCCAGTACTTC. Translating gives CASSLGVVIGGEEIQETQYF.

The V and J genes are TRBV9 and TRBJ2-7, with 9 bases matching TRBD1. Germline V CDR1 and CDR2: SGDLS, YYNGEE. V lost 4 bases and J lost 2; bases outside the gene matches: 7. The CDR3 extends over 15 amino acids. The CDR3 nucleotides are TGTGCCAGCAGCACCGGGACAGGGCTAACCTACGAGCAGTACTTC. This gives the protein CASSTGTGLTYEQYF.

J is TRBJ2-1 and V is TRBV27; D is unclear. The germline CDR1 and CDR2 sequences are MNHEY and SMNVEV (reference sequence). The V gene lost 5 bases and the J gene lost 0 bases, with 11 bases spanning the gap. This CDR3 is 15 amino acids long. CDR3 sequence reads: CASSKDPISYNEQFF. The CDR3 coding sequence is TGTGCCAGCAGTAAGGACCCCATCTCCTACAATGAGCAGTTCTTC.

Worth noting for this clone: Other DNA variants within this sample encode the same CDR3. The genes are TRBV27 and TRBJ2-7; D possibly corresponds to TRBD2 (6 bases). V lost 6 bases to trimming and J lost 2 bases, with 11 bases between them. The CDR3 loop spans 13 amino acids. Germline V gives CDR1 MNHEY, CDR2 SMNVEV (reference sequence). The chain's CDR3 is CASSLSGAYEQYF. CDR3 DNA sequence: TGTGCCAGCAGCCTATCGGGGGCCTACGAGCAGTACTTC.

The chain uses TRBV6-5 and TRBJ2-7; 9 nucleotides agree with TRBD2. Germline CDR1 MNHEY, CDR2 SVGAGI. The trim removed 5 bases at V and 4 bases at J, leaving 6 bases unmatched. This CDR3 is built from 14 residues. CDR3 DNA: TGTGCCAGCAGTATTTTAGCGGGAGTGTACGAGCAGTACTTC. Translated: CASSILAGVYEQYF.

This rearrangement joins TRBV28 to TRBJ2-7, with no clear D. Trimming cost V 3 bases and J 5 bases, with 2 bases left between them. There are 10 residues in the CDR3. The V gene's germline CDR1 is MDHEN and CDR2 SYDVKM. CDR3 DNA: TGTGCCAGCAGTTTCAACGAGCAGTACTTC. Protein: CASSFNEQYF. Full variable domain (outside the CDR3, taken from reference TRBV28 and TRBJ2-7): DVKVTQSSRYLVKRTGEKVFLECVQDMDHENMFWYRQDPGLGLRLIYFSYDVKMKEKGDIPEGYSVSREKKERFSLILESASTNQTSMYLCASSFNEQYFGPGTRLTVT.

The chain links TRBV7-9 to TRBJ1-2, with no clear D. The CDR3 runs 16 residues. Germline loops: CDR1 SEHNR, CDR2 FQNEAQ (reference sequence). V lost 5 bases, J lost 0 bases, and 16 bases lay in between. DNA for the CDR3: TGTGCCAGCAGCCCCGTTACAACCCCTACTAACTATGGCTACACCTTC. Its translation is CASSPVTTPTNYGYTF.

The V call is TRBV13, the J call TRBJ2-1, with TRBD1 matching 8 bases. This CDR3 spans 15 amino acids. After removal of 1 base from V and 5 bases from J, the junction contained 4 bases not matched to a gene. Germline-derived CDR1 and CDR2 are PRHDT and FYEKMQ (reference sequence). The CDR3 spells CASSLDRQGNNEQFF. The CDR3 DNA is TGTGCCAGCAGCTTAGACAGACAGGGGAACAATGAGCAGTTCTTC.

The chain uses TRBV6-5 and TRBJ2-3; TRBD1 agrees at 9 bases. After removal of 1 base from V and 5 bases from J, the junction contained 4 bases not matched to a gene. The CDR3 contains 15 residues. Germline V lookup: CDR1 MNHEY, CDR2 SVGAGI. The CDR3 is CASSYFGQGRDTQYF. CDR3 sequence (DNA): TGTGCCAGCAGTTACTTCGGACAGGGGAGAGATACGCAGTATTTT.

V usage is TRBV28 and J usage is TRBJ2-1; D is uncertain. The V gene lost 11 bases and the J gene lost 4 bases, with 3 bases spanning the gap. The germline CDR1 and CDR2 sequences are MDHEN and SYDVKM. The CDR3 extends over 9 amino acids. The CDR3 sequence: CAGYNEQFF. The CDR3 DNA sequence: TGTGCCGGATACAATGAGCAGTTCTTC.

This chain links TRBV27 with TRBJ2-7; the D gene is possibly TRBD2 (7 bases). Per the germline V gene, CDR1 is MNHEY and CDR2 is SMNVEV (reference sequence). This CDR3 comprises 14 residues. V lost 3 bases and J lost 1, with 10 bases in between. CDR3 sequence: CASSFRGGSYEQYF. The CDR3, as DNA: TGTGCCAGCAGTTTCAGGGGAGGGTCCTACGAGCAGTACTTC.

The V call is TRBV2, the J call TRBJ2-4, with no clear D. Trimming pared 7 bases from V and 3 bases from J, leaving 7 bases between. Per the germline V gene, CDR1 is SNHLY and CDR2 is FYNNEI. The CDR3 extends over 12 amino acids. In DNA, the CDR3 is TGTGCCAGCAAGAGGTACAAAAACATTCAGTACTTC. Encoded protein: CASKRYKNIQYF.

This chain links TRBV27 with TRBJ2-6; D is unresolved. The CDR3 length is 16 residues. Trimming cost V 5 bases and J 0 bases, with 11 bases left between them. Germline V gene sequence: CDR1 MNHEY, CDR2 SMNVEV (reference sequence). The DNA for the CDR3 is TGTGCCAGCAGTCCTCGACACGGCTCTGGGGCCAACGTCCTGACTTTC. It specifies CASSPRHGSGANVLTF. The whole variable domain, filled in from reference TRBV27 and TRBJ2-6, reads EAQVTQNPRYLITVTGKKLTVTCSQNMNHEYMSWYRQDPGLGLRQIYYSMNVEVTDKGDVPEGYKVSRKEKRNFPLILESPSPNQTSLYFCASSPRHGSGANVLTFGAGSRLTVL.

The chain employs TRBV28 and TRBJ1-4; 8 positions match TRBD1. CDR1 is MDHEN and CDR2 is SYDVKM in the germline V gene. CDR3 length equals 15 residues. The V and J ends lost 3 bases and 5 bases, in that order; junction bases with no gene match: 5. The CDR3 nucleotides are TGTGCCAGCAGTTTCCCTAACAGGGGGAATGAAAAACTGTTTTTT. This gives the protein CASSFPNRGNEKLFF.